This T cell receptor (beta chain) appears in the sequencing data of a study of shared clonotypes between healthy human individuals. Study results and limitations: Shared across several donors were 4% to 5% of the naive CD4 clonotypes.

With respect to this clone: Its target is unknown.

Combining CD45RO+ cells with CCR7-negative CD45RA+ TemRA cells gave CD8 memory. The CDR3 covers 17 residues. Assay used: immunoSEQ multiplex PCR; TCRdb lists only in-frame clones, some missing. This table has about 690,000 clones, around 91% appearing once. The chain recombines TRBV21-1 with TRBJ2-5; the table's D call of TRBD1 was not tested on the DNA. TRBV21-1 is reported as a pseudogene. The receptor comes from a man between 18 and 35 years old in good health. Some clones in this sample may be carry-over from other donors' samples. Source material: memory CD8+ T cells from PBMCs. The subset is: CD45RO+ cells pooled with CCR7-negative TemRA cells. The CDR3 nucleotides read TGTGCCAGTACCCTGACAGGGAGTACTCACAGTACGGAGACCCAGTACTTC. Translation: CASTLTGSTHSTETQYF.